This TCR beta chain appears in the sequencing data of a study of read filtering for tumor transcriptome and immune sequencing. Study findings and constraints: Even smaller IR-seq throughput identified most shared clonotypes. The sorted CD138-negative fraction was a mixed bone marrow immune population, not purified T cells.

This CDR3 contains 14 residues. Trimming pared 5 bases from V and 5 bases from J, leaving 15 bases between. CDR1 MNHEY and CDR2 SVGEGT come from the germline V gene. Molecular barcoded adaptors covering alpha/delta and beta/gamma chains were used on approximately 400 ng RNA. Via MiXCR, TCRdb re-called the reads, giving one row per CDR3 protein. The sample has around 400 distinct CDR3 sequences, around 80% seen once; the top ten hold 45% to 65%. As regards this clonotype: Its matching antigen is unknown.

This chain links TRBV6-2 or TRBV6-3 with TRBJ1-1; no reliable D call. The sequence derives from a donor over 35 with multiple myeloma. This table probably holds off-target reads from a library built for another chain. Specimen: a population of CD138-negative cells sorted from bone marrow. DNA of the CDR3: TGTGCCAGCAGTCCCGCGGTTGGGCGGACTGAAGCTTTCTTT. This gives the protein CASSPAVGRTEAFF.